This is a list of T cell receptor beta chains from one sample in a study of PD-1 blockade in classical Hodgkin lymphoma. Only in-frame clones appear in the TCRdb table, and some are missing; sequencing was by immunoSEQ multiplex PCR. The data show tens of thousands of clones, about 92% seen once. Sequenced material: peripheral blood mononuclear cells (PBMCs), taken at baseline. The origin of the receptors is a human donor with classical Hodgkin lymphoma. The CDR3 runs from the conserved cysteine through the conserved F or W. D genes are given only for firm matches. The size entry is marked missing in some rows and otherwise reads once, few, many or a size class.

clone_size j_call d_call v_call cdr3_aa cdr3_nt
- TRBJ2-7 TRBD2 TRBV30 CAWSLASGRIGYEQYF TGTGCCTGGAGTTTGGCTAGCGGGAGGATAGGGTACGAGCAGTACTTC
- TRBJ2-5 - TRBV30 CAWSPKGLGETQYF TGTGCCTGGAGTCCGAAGGGCCTAGGGGAGACCCAGTACTTC
- TRBJ1-3 - TRBV16 CASSQSWGAKSGNTIYF TGTGCCAGCAGCCAATCGTGGGGCGCGAAATCTGGAAACACCATATATTTT
- TRBJ2-3 - TRBV10-3 CAISPGPRSTDTQYF TGTGCCATCAGCCCCGGGCCTAGAAGCACAGATACGCAGTATTTT
- TRBJ2-1 - TRBV27 CASQPRGESYNEQFF TGTGCCAGCCAGCCCAGGGGAGAGTCCTACAATGAGCAGTTCTTC
- TRBJ1-1 - TRBV7-9 CASSLATGAGGTEAFF TGTGCCAGCAGCTTAGCGACGGGGGCGGGAGGGACTGAAGCTTTCTTT
- TRBJ1-1 - TRBV5-1 CASSPESGARTEAFF TGCGCCAGCAGCCCCGAGTCAGGGGCGAGAACTGAAGCTTTCTTT
- TRBJ2-3 TRBD2 TRBV5-8 CASSEMGGGTDTQYF TGTGCCAGCAGCGAGATGGGGGGAGGGACAGATACGCAGTATTTT
once TRBJ2-2 - TRBV28 CASSPPQGFTGELFF TGTGCCAGCAGTCCACCCCAGGGGTTCACCGGGGAGCTGTTTTTT
- TRBJ2-5 - TRBV6-5 CASSFVGTQYF TGTGCCAGCAGTTTTGTTGGGACCCAGTACTTC
- TRBJ1-3 - TRBV7-8 CASSNVVGAGNTIYF TGTGCCAGCAGCAATGTCGTGGGCGCTGGAAACACCATATATTTT
- TRBJ2-7 TRBD1 TRBV7-2 CASSPYSRTGDSFYEQYF TGTGCCAGCAGCCCCTACTCACGGACAGGCGACTCCTTCTACGAGCAGTACTTC
- TRBJ2-1 TRBD2 TRBV2 CAGSNRLAGNEQFF TGTGCCGGAAGTAACAGACTAGCGGGGAATGAGCAGTTCTTC
once TRBJ1-5 - TRBV6-6 CASSLGFGKLQHF TGTGCCAGCAGTTTGGGCTTCGGGAAGCTCCAGCATTTT
- TRBJ1-2 - TRBV6-5 CASSSRGADGYTF TGTGCCAGCAGCTCCCGGGGTGCGGATGGCTACACCTTC
- TRBJ2-5 TRBD2 TRBV7-9 CASSLAGASGRQETQYF TGTGCCAGCAGCCTAGCGGGGGCTAGCGGGAGACAAGAGACCCAGTACTTC
- TRBJ1-3 - TRBV28 CASSLSRSSGNTIYF TGTGCCAGCAGTTTGAGTCGAAGCTCTGGAAACACCATATATTTT
- TRBJ2-1 - TRBV5-1 CASSLEDNEQFF TGCGCCAGCAGCTTGGAGGACAATGAGCAGTTCTTC
- TRBJ1-4 TRBD1 TRBV5-1 CASSSGQVATNEKLFF TGCGCCAGCAGCTCGGGACAGGTGGCAACTAATGAAAAACTGTTTTTT
- TRBJ2-5 TRBD2 TRBV5-4 CASSSTSGGGETQYF TGTGCCAGCAGCTCGACTAGCGGGGGGGGAGAGACCCAGTACTTC
- TRBJ2-3 - TRBV28 CASSLLQGSGDTQYF TGTGCCAGCAGTTTACTTCAGGGTAGCGGCGATACGCAGTATTTT
- TRBJ1-2 - TRBV10-2 CASSETTVYYGYTF TGCGCCAGCAGTGAGACTACAGTCTACTATGGCTACACCTTC
- TRBJ2-7 TRBD2 TRBV19 CASSPGLASFEQYF TGTGCCAGTAGCCCGGGACTAGCTTCGTTCGAGCAGTACTTC
once TRBJ2-7 - TRBV7-9 CASSLGYTGYEQYF TGTGCCAGCAGCTTAGGTTACACCGGATACGAGCAGTACTTC
- TRBJ2-2 TRBD1 TRBV27 CASRYLGTGVTGELFF TGTGCCAGCAGATATCTCGGGACAGGGGTAACCGGGGAGCTGTTTTTT
- TRBJ1-5 - TRBV27 CASSFNGQPQHF TGTGCCAGCAGTTTTAACGGTCAGCCCCAGCATTTT
- TRBJ2-3 TRBD2 TRBV5-6 CASSLGASGTDTQYF TGTGCCAGCAGCTTGGGGGCTAGCGGGACGGATACGCAGTATTTT
few TRBJ1-6 TRBD1 TRBV5-1 CASSPGQDHSPLHF TGCGCCAGCAGCCCTGGACAGGACCATTCACCCCTCCACTTT
once TRBJ2-7 - TRBV28 CASSFARDYEQYF TGTGCCAGCAGTTTTGCCAGGGACTACGAGCAGTACTTC
- TRBJ2-7 - TRBV9 CASSGRDQSYEQYF TGTGCCAGCAGCGGTCGAGACCAGTCCTACGAGCAGTACTTC
- TRBJ1-5 - TRBV7-6 CASSLAEPGSNQPQHF TGTGCCAGCAGCTTAGCGGAGCCAGGGAGCAATCAGCCCCAGCATTTT
- TRBJ2-7 - TRBV4-1 CASSQEGIGKKYYEQYF TGCGCCAGCAGCCAAGAGGGGATCGGTAAGAAATACTACGAGCAGTACTTC
- TRBJ2-2 TRBD1 TRBV27 CASSLSGQMIF TGTGCCAGCAGTTTATCGGGACAGATGATTTTT
- TRBJ2-7 TRBD1 TRBV5-6 CASSLGTGGYEQYF TGTGCCAGCAGCTTGGGGACAGGGGGCTACGAGCAGTACTTC
- TRBJ1-5 - TRBV5-6 CASSLGRSSNQPQHF TGTGCCAGCAGCTTGGGGAGGAGCAGCAATCAGCCCCAGCATTTT
- TRBJ1-1 TRBD1 TRBV30 CAWARPGGEGRYNTEAFF TGTGCCTGGGCCCGCCCAGGGGGAGAAGGAAGATATAACACTGAAGCTTTCTTT
- TRBJ1-5 - TRBV28 CASRPMSNQPQHF TGTGCCAGCAGACCCATGAGCAATCAGCCCCAGCATTTT
- TRBJ1-2 TRBD1 TRBV4-2 CASSQEAAGGGYTF TGTGCCAGCAGCCAAGAGGCGGCAGGGGGTGGCTACACCTTC
- TRBJ2-7 - TRBV6-5 CASSYSDPYEQYF TGTGCCAGCAGTTACTCGGACCCCTACGAGCAGTACTTC
- TRBJ1-3 - TRBV6-1 CASSAVSGNTIYF TGTGCCAGCAGTGCGGTTTCAGGAAACACCATATATTTT
- TRBJ2-1 TRBD2 TRBV10-3 CATHPAEAGGGAYNEQFF TGTGCCACCCACCCCGCGGAAGCGGGAGGAGGGGCCTACAATGAGCAGTTCTTC
- TRBJ2-3 TRBD1 TRBV27 CASSQGQGASSTQYF TGTGCCAGCAGCCAGGGACAGGGGGCGTCGTCTACGCAGTATTTT
- TRBJ2-7 - TRBV5-8 CASSSRVSGLGEQYF TGTGCCAGCAGCTCCCGGGTTTCGGGGTTGGGAGAGCAGTACTTC
once TRBJ2-7 - TRBV6-1 CASSDWIAFYEQYF TGTGCCAGCAGTGATTGGATAGCCTTCTACGAGCAGTACTTC
- TRBJ1-4 - TRBV7-6 CASRYNEKLFF TGTGCCAGCAGGTATAATGAAAAACTGTTTTTT
once TRBJ1-1 - TRBV5-1 CASSLGGVDTEAFF TGCGCCAGCAGCTTGGGAGGGGTGGACACTGAAGCTTTCTTT
- TRBJ2-1 - TRBV28 CASSFRRVRVENNEQFF TGTGCCAGCAGTTTTCGGCGGGTGAGAGTAGAAAACAATGAGCAGTTCTTC
- TRBJ1-5 - TRBV16 CASSQSGTGNQPQHF TGTGCCAGCAGCCAATCAGGGACCGGCAATCAGCCCCAGCATTTT
- TRBJ2-3 - TRBV25-1 CASSELPDSTDTQYF TGTGCCAGCAGTGAACTCCCCGACAGCACAGATACGCAGTATTTT
- TRBJ2-1 TRBD1 TRBV27 CASSQTGPGNEQFF TGTGCCAGCAGTCAGACAGGGCCAGGCAATGAGCAGTTCTTC
- TRBJ2-3 TRBD2 TRBV2 CASSASGTDTQYF TGTGCCAGCTCGGCTAGCGGAACAGATACGCAGTATTTT